Each of the 26 T cell receptor beta chains below was sequenced from the same sample in a study of post-analysis software for immune sequencing data. Overall study findings and caveats: The study found TRBV5-6, TRBV5-1 and TRBV20-1 among five or six TRBV segments more frequent in patients than controls.

TCR beta cDNA libraries had unique molecular identifiers. TCRdb re-called the PCR reads with MiXCR, one entry per CDR3 protein. This table holds around 700,000 distinct CDR3 sequences, 55% to 70% found once. These receptors' targets are unknown. Sequenced: blood. The receptors shown here come from a girl aged 2-10 years with multiple sclerosis.

This clonotype turned up a few times. The rearrangement joins TRBV29-1 to TRBJ1-1; possibly TRBD1 for D (6 bases). This CDR3 comprises 13 residues. Germline loops: CDR1 SQVTM, CDR2 ANQGSEA. The V gene lost 0 bases and the J gene lost 7 bases, with 12 bases spanning the gap. The CDR3 loop is CSVEDPRGIEAFF. The CDR3 region has the DNA TGCAGCGTTGAAGATCCCAGGGGTATTGAAGCTTTCTTT.

The table lists this clonotype with a few counts. The chain uses TRBV29-1 and TRBJ2-1; 16 nucleotides align to TRBD2. Germline V gene sequence: CDR1 SQVTM, CDR2 ANQGSEA. CDR3 length: 16 amino acids. V lost 7 bases and J lost 7; bases outside the gene matches: 10. The chain's CDR3 is CSGGLAGGYLSNEQFF. The DNA of the CDR3 is TGCAGCGGGGGACTAGCGGGAGGGTATTTGAGTAATGAGCAGTTCTTC.

This clonotype has just a few counts. The V and J genes are TRBV7-9 and TRBJ1-2; D not certain. Deletions cut 3 bases from V and 5 bases from J, with 13 bases between. The CDR3 is made up of 14 amino acids. Germline V gene data show CDR1 as SEHNR and CDR2 as FQNEAQ (reference sequence). In DNA form, the CDR3 reads TGTGCCAGCAGCTTTATGAAGCTTGGATATGGCTACACCTTC. It translates to CASSFMKLGYGYTF.

The V call is TRBV20-1, the J call TRBJ2-6, with D uncertain. CDR1 is DFQATT and CDR2 is SNEGSKA in the germline V gene (reference sequence). CDR3 length: 14 residues. V was trimmed by 3 bases and J by 0 bases, leaving 6 bases between them. The CDR3 region has the DNA TGCAGTGCTAGCCCGGACTCTGGGGCCAACGTCCTGACTTTC. Encoded protein: CSASPDSGANVLTF.

This rearrangement joins TRBV20-1 to TRBJ2-4; 8 bases are shared with TRBD2. This CDR3 has 13 amino acids. With 3 bases clipped from V and 6 bases from J, the junction kept 4 bases outside the gene matches. Germline V gives CDR1 DFQATT, CDR2 SNEGSKA (reference sequence). The CDR3 here is CSASSGGGNIQYF. DNA for the CDR3: TGCAGTGCTAGTTCGGGAGGGGGAAACATTCAGTACTTC.

The chain uses TRBV11-2 and TRBJ1-1; 11 bases are a match to TRBD1. V lost 5 bases and J lost 4; bases outside the gene matches: 6. The CDR3 has 15 amino acids. In germline, CDR1 is SGHAT, CDR2 FQNNGV. CDR3 protein: CASSPSGTGGTEAFF. Written as DNA, the CDR3 is TGTGCCAGCAGCCCTAGTGGGACAGGGGGCACTGAAGCTTTCTTT.

The chain joins TRBV12-3 or TRBV12-4 to TRBJ1-1, with D possibly matching TRBD1 (5 bases). This CDR3 spans 14 amino acids. The V end was cut by 10 bases, the J end by 3 bases, with 18 bases between. The CDR3 nucleotides read TGTGCCATCCAAATTGGGGCTAGGGACACTGAAGCTTTCTTT. This encodes CAIQIGARDTEAFF.

The V and J genes are TRBV12-3 or TRBV12-4 and TRBJ1-2; the match to TRBD1 covers 7 bases. This CDR3 has 13 amino acids. V was pared by 5 bases and J by 5 bases, with 5 bases of the junction left unmatched. CDR3 sequence (DNA): TGTGCCAGCAGTACAGGGGAGGGATATGGCTACACCTTC. Protein: CASSTGEGYGYTF.

The chain joins TRBV9 to TRBJ1-1; the D gene is possibly TRBD1 (5 bases). V gave up 0 bases and J gave up 5 bases, with 11 bases separating them. CDR3 length: 14 amino acids. CDR1 and CDR2 (germline): SGDLS, YYNGEE. The CDR3 DNA follows: TGTGCCAGCAGCGTAGTAAGGGGCCCAACTGAAGCTTTCTTT. This codes for CASSVVRGPTEAFF. Full variable domain (remainder filled in from reference TRBV9 and TRBJ1-1): DSGVTQTPKHLITATGQRVTLRCSPRSGDLSVYWYQQSLDQGLQFLIQYYNGEERAKGNILERFSAQQFPDLHSELNLSSLELGDSALYFCASSVVRGPTEAFFGQGTRLTVV.

The chain links TRBV28 to TRBJ2-5; 14 nucleotides agree with TRBD2. The J call may be wrong; the DNA end is better matched by TRBJ2-7. Germline V gene sequence: CDR1 MDHEN, CDR2 SYDVKM. The length of the CDR3 is 17 residues. The CDR3 nucleotides read TGTGCCAGCAGCTCGGGACTAGCGGGAGCGAGGGCCCACGAGCAGTACTTC. Its translation: CASSSGLAGARAHEQYF.

This chain connects TRBV20-1 to TRBJ2-6, with D tentatively TRBD1 (6 bases). CDR3 size: 17 residues. V lost 1 base and J lost 2, with 15 bases in between. Per germline, CDR1 DFQATT and CDR2 SNEGSKA (reference sequence). Here the CDR3 DNA reads TGCAGTGCTAGAGGTCGGCAGGGGTACCCTGGGGCCAACGTCCTGACTTTC. This encodes CSARGRQGYPGANVLTF.

The chain is built from TRBV11-2 and TRBJ2-1, with 11 nucleotides matching TRBD2. There are 14 residues in the CDR3. Trimming took 3 bases from V and 7 from J; bases not matched to a gene: 2. CDR1 is SGHAT and CDR2 is FQNNGV in the germline V gene. The CDR3 loop reads CASSLSSGGNEQFF. In DNA, the CDR3 is TGTGCCAGCAGCTTGTCTAGCGGGGGGAATGAGCAGTTCTTC.

V gene TRBV7-9 combines with J gene TRBJ2-1; 11 bases align to TRBD2. V was pared by 4 bases and J by 5 bases, with 10 bases of the junction left unmatched. The CDR3 sequence is 17 residues long. Germline loops: CDR1 SEHNR, CDR2 FQNEAQ (reference sequence). CDR3 sequence: CASSSQAGTSGDNEQFF. CDR3 nucleotides: TGTGCCAGCAGCTCCCAGGCCGGGACTAGCGGCGACAATGAGCAGTTCTTC.

This clonotype was recorded a few times. V usage is TRBV29-1 and J usage is TRBJ1-2; a weak D match, TRBD1 (5 bases). The CDR3 runs 14 residues. Germline CDR1 is SQVTM and CDR2 is ANQGSEA. V was cut by 6 bases and J by 6 bases, with 20 bases left in between. The CDR3 sequence is CSVDGREWGDGYTF. CDR3 DNA sequence: TGCAGCGTCGACGGCCGGGAGTGGGGGGATGGCTACACCTTC.

The chain joins TRBV27 to TRBJ2-3; D is undetermined. CDR3 length equals 16 residues. Germline V lookup: CDR1 MNHEY, CDR2 SMNVEV (reference sequence). Trimming left V 6 bases short and J 6 bases short, with 22 bases between. The CDR3 spells CASSLGPTRSTDTQYF. For the CDR3, the DNA is TGTGCCAGCAGCCTAGGCCCCACCCGGTCAACCGATACGCAGTATTTT.

The chain uses TRBV18 and TRBJ2-5; D may be TRBD2 (6 bases). The germline V gene has CDR1 KGHSH and CDR2 LQKENI. The CDR3 is 15 amino acids. The V end was cut by 3 bases, the J end by 2 bases, with 13 bases between. CDR3 DNA: TGTGCCAGCTCACCCCGGCAGGGACTTCAAGAGACCCAGTACTTC. Translation gives CASSPRQGLQETQYF.

This clonotype occurred a few times. V gene TRBV7-3 combines with J gene TRBJ2-1; a weak D match, TRBD2 (6 bases). Trimming took 1 base from V and 6 from J, leaving 13 bases between them. In germline, CDR1 is SGHTA, CDR2 FQGTGA. The CDR3 loop spans 15 amino acids. The CDR3 reads CASSLRGEGFNEQFF. The CDR3 DNA reads as TGTGCCAGCAGCTTAAGGGGGGAAGGCTTCAATGAGCAGTTCTTC.

To note about this clonotype: Relative to the germline gene, one junction end is altered; a read error may explain this. This chain links TRBV20-1 with TRBJ2-5; D is uncertain. The J call may be faulty, since TRBJ2-7 better matches the DNA end. The CDR3 sequence is 12 residues long. CDR1 is DFQATT and CDR2 is SNEGSKA in the germline V gene (reference sequence). CDR3 sequence reads: CRARDWGYEQYF. CDR3 sequence (DNA): TGCAGGGCTAGAGATTGGGGCTACGAGCAGTACTTC.

This chain connects TRBV15 to TRBJ2-7; a possible D gene is TRBD2 (5 bases). CDR1 and CDR2 (germline): LNHNV, YYDKDF (reference sequence). The CDR3 runs to 14 residues. Deletions cut 8 bases from V and 6 bases from J, with 20 bases between. The CDR3 is CATRNRDPLGEQYF. CDR3 DNA: TGTGCCACCCGCAACCGGGATCCCCTCGGCGAGCAGTACTTC.

In DNA form, the CDR3 reads TGTGCCACCAGTGATTTTAAGGGCAGGGAGAACAATGAGCAGTTCTTC. Amino acids: CATSDFKGRENNEQFF. The chain links TRBV24-1 to TRBJ2-1; possibly TRBD1 or TRBD2 for D (5 bases each). The CDR3 totals 16 residues. Between the trimmed V and J ends, which lost 1 base and 5 bases, there was a span of 14 bases. Germline V gene lookup returns CDR1 KGHDR and CDR2 SFDVKD.

Only a few counts were recorded for this clonotype. The rearrangement joins TRBV28 to TRBJ2-5; TRBD2 matches at 9 bases. The CDR3 runs to 17 residues. Per the germline V gene, CDR1 is MDHEN and CDR2 is SYDVKM. V lost 5 bases and J lost 1; bases outside the gene matches: 11. CDR3 protein: CASSLLISGRIQETQYF. The CDR3 DNA is TGTGCCAGCAGTCTACTTATTAGCGGGAGAATCCAAGAGACCCAGTACTTC.

The V call is TRBV14, the J call TRBJ2-7; D possibly corresponds to TRBD1 (6 bases). This CDR3 comprises 14 residues. The ends were cut back, 1 base at V and 3 bases at J, with 10 bases in the middle. Per the germline V gene, CDR1 is SGHDN and CDR2 is FVKESK. The CDR3 region has the DNA TGTGCCAGCAGCCAAGTAAACAGGGACTACGAGCAGTACTTC. It codes for CASSQVNRDYEQYF.

The J gene is TRBJ2-3, the V gene TRBV12-3 or TRBV12-4, with D perhaps matching TRBD1 or TRBD2 (5 bases each). V lost 10 bases and J 6 bases, leaving 17 bases between the germline ends. The CDR3 length is 13 residues. The CDR3 reads CAISGASRDTQYF. In DNA form, the CDR3 reads TGTGCCATATCCGGGGCGTCTCGGGATACGCAGTATTTT.

This clonotype was recorded a few times. This chain joins TRBV20-1 and TRBJ2-3; possible D gene TRBD2, 6 bases. The CDR3 runs to 14 residues. Trimming removed 3 bases from V and 2 bases from J, with 12 bases in between. The germline CDR1 and CDR2 sequences are DFQATT and SNEGSKA (reference sequence). CDR3 sequence (DNA): TGCAGTGCTAGGACGGGAGCCCCCACAGATACGCAGTATTTT. This translates into CSARTGAPTDTQYF.

This clonotype has only one observation. This sequence joins TRBV6-5 and TRBJ2-7; TRBD2 matches at 7 bases. Germline V CDR1 and CDR2: MNHEY, SVGAGI. CDR3 size: 12 residues. The V gene end was trimmed by 3 bases and the J gene end by 7 bases; junction bases not matched to a gene: 3. CDR3 amino acids: CASSYTGGEQYF. In DNA form, the CDR3 reads TGTGCCAGCAGTTATACGGGGGGTGAGCAGTACTTC.

The genes are TRBV20-1 and TRBJ2-5, with TRBD2 identical over 8 bases. Germline V gives CDR1 DFQATT, CDR2 SNEGSKA (reference sequence). The length of the CDR3 is 13 residues. The V segment lost 6 bases and the J segment 4 bases; nucleotides outside the gene matches: 7. Written as DNA, the CDR3 is TGCAGTGCCGGTTATCTAGCGGGAGAGACCCAGTACTTC. It translates to CSAGYLAGETQYF.